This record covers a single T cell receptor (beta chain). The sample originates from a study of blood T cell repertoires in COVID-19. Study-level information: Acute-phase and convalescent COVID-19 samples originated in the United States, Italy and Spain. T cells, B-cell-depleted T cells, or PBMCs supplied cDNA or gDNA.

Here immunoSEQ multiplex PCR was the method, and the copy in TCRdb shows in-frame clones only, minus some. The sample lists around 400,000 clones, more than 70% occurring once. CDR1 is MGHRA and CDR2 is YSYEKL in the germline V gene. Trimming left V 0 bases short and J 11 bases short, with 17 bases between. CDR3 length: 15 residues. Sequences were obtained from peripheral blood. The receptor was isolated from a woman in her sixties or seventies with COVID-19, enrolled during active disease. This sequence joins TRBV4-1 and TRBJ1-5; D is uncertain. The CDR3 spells CASSQEGSGSRTQHF. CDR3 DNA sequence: TGCGCCAGCAGCCAAGAAGGCTCCGGGAGTAGGACCCAGCATTTT.